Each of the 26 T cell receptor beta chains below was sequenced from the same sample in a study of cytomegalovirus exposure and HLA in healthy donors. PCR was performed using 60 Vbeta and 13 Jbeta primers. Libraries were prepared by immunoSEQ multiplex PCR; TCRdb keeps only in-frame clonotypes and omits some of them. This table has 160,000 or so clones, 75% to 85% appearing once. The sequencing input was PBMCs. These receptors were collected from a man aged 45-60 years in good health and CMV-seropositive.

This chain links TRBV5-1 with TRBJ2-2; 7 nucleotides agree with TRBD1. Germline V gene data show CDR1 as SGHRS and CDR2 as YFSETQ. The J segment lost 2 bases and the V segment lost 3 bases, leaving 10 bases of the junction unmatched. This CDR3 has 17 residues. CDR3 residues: CASSWGLTGPNTGELFF. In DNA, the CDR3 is TGCGCCAGCAGCTGGGGTTTGACAGGGCCTAACACCGGGGAGCTGTTTTTT.

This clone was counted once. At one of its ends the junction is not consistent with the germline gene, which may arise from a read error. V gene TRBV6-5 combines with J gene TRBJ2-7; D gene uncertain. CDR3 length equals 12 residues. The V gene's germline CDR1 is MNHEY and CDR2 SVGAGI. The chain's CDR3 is CASSSLRSEQHF. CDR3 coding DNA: TGTGCCAGCAGTTCGCTGAGGAGCGAGCAGCACTTC.

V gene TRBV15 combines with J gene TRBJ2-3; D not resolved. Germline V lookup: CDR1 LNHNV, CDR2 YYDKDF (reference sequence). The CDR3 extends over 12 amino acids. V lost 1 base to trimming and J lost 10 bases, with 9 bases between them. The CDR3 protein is CATSRGAAAQYF. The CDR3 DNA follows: TGTGCCACCAGCAGAGGGGCCGCTGCGCAGTATTTT.

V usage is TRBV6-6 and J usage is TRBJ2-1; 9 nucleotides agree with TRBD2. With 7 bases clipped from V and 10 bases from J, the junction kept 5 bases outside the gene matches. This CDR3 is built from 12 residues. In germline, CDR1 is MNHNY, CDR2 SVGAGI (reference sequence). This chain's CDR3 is CASTVSGREQFF. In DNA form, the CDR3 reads TGTGCCAGCACCGTCAGCGGGAGGGAGCAGTTCTTC.

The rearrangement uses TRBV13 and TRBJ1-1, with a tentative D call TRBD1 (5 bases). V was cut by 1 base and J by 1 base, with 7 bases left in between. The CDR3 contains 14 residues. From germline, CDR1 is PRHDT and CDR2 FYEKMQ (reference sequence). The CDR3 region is CASSLAGGNTEAFF. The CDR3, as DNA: TGTGCCAGCAGCTTAGCCGGGGGGAACACTGAAGCTTTCTTT. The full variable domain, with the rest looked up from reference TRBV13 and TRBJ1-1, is AAGVIQSPRHLIKEKRETATLKCYPIPRHDTVYWYQQGPGQDPQFLISFYEKMQSDKGSIPDRFSAQQFSDYHSELNMSSLELGDSALYFCASSLAGGNTEAFFGQGTRLTVV.

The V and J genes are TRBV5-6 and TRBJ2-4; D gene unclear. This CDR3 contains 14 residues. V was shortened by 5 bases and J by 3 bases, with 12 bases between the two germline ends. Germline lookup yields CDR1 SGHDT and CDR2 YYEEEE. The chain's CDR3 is CASSGEFGKNIQYF. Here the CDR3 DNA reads TGTGCCAGCAGTGGAGAGTTTGGCAAAAACATTCAGTACTTC.

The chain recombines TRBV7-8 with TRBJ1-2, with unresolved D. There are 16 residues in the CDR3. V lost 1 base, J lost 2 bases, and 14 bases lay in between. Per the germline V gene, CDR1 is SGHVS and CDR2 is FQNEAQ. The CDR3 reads CASSLGYSFLNYGYTF. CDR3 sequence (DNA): TGTGCCAGCAGCTTAGGGTACAGTTTCTTAAACTATGGCTACACCTTC.

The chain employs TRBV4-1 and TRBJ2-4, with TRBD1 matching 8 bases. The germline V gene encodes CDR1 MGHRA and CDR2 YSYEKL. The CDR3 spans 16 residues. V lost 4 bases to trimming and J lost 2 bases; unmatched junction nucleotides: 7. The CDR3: CASSPQGDSTKNIQYF. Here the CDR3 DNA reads TGCGCCAGCAGCCCACAGGGGGATTCGACCAAAAACATTCAGTACTTC.

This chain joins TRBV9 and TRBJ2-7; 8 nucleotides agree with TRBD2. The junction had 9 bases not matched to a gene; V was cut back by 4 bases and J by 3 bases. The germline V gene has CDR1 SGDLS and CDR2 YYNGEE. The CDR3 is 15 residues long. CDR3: CASSPGPGGNYEQYF. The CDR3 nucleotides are TGTGCCAGCAGCCCAGGGCCGGGAGGGAACTACGAGCAGTACTTC. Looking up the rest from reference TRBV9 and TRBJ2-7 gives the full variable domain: DSGVTQTPKHLITATGQRVTLRCSPRSGDLSVYWYQQSLDQGLQFLIQYYNGEERAKGNILERFSAQQFPDLHSELNLSSLELGDSALYFCASSPGPGGNYEQYFGPGTRLTVT.

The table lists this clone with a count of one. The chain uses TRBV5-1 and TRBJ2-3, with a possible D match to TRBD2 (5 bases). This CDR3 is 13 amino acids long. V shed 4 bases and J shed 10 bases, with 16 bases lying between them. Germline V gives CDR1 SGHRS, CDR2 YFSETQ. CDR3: CASSQTGLGPQYF. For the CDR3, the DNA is TGCGCCAGCAGCCAAACCGGACTCGGTCCGCAGTATTTT.

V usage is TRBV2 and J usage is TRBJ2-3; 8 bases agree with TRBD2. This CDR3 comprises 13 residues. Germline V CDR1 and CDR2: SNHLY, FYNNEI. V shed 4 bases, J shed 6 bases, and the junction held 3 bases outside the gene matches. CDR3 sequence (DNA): TGTGCCAGCAGTGCGGTAGCGGGGGATACGCAGTATTTT. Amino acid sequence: CASSAVAGDTQYF.

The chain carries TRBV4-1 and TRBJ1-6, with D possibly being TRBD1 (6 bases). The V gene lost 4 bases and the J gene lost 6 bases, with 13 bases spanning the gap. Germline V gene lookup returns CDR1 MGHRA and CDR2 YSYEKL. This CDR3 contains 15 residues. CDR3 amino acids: CASSPLTGGNSPLHF. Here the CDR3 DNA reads TGCGCCAGCAGCCCCCTGACAGGCGGTAATTCACCCCTCCACTTT.

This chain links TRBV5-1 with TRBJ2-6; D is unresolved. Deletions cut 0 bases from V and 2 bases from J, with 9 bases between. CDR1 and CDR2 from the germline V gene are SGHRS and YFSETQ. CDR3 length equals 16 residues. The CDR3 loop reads CASSLGTVTGANVLTF. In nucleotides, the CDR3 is TGCGCCAGCAGCTTGGGTACAGTCACTGGGGCCAACGTCCTGACTTTC.

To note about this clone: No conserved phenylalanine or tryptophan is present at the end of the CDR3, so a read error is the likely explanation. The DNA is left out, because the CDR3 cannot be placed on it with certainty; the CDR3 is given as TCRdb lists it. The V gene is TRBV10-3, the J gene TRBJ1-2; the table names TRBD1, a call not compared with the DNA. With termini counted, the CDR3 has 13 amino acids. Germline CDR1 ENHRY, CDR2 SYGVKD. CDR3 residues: CAISPGTESFLWS.

The CDR3 is CASTRTGTGGETQYF. The CDR3 DNA reads TGTGCCAGCACCCGAACCGGGACAGGAGGAGAGACCCAGTACTTC. V usage is TRBV2 and J usage is TRBJ2-5; 8 bases fit TRBD1. CDR3 size: 15 residues. The trim removed 7 bases at V and 4 bases at J, leaving 11 bases unmatched. Germline CDR1 and CDR2: SNHLY and FYNNEI.

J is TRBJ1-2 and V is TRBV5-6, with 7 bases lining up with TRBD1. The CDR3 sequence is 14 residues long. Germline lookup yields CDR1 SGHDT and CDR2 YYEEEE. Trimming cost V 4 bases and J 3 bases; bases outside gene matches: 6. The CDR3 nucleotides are TGTGCCAGCAGCGCGTTAACAGGGGACTATGGCTACACCTTC. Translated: CASSALTGDYGYTF.

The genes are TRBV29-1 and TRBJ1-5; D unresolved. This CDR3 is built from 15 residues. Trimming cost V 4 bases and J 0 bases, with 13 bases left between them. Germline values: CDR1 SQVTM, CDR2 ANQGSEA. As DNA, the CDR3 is TGCAGCGTTGCGGAGGGCACGTCTAGCAATCAGCCCCAGCATTTT. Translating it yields CSVAEGTSSNQPQHF. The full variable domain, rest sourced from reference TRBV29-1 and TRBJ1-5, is SAVISQKPSRDICQRGTSLTIQCQVDSQVTMMFWYRQQPGQSLTLIATANQGSEATYESGFVIDKFPISRPNLTFSTLTVSNMSPEDSSIYLCSVAEGTSSNQPQHFGDGTRLSIL.

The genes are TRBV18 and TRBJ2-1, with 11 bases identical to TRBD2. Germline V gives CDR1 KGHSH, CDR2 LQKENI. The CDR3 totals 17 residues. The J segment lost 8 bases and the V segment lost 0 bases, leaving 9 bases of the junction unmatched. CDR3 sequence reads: CASSPPRTSGFRDEQFF. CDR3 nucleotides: TGTGCCAGCTCACCACCCCGGACTAGCGGGTTTCGAGATGAGCAGTTCTTC.

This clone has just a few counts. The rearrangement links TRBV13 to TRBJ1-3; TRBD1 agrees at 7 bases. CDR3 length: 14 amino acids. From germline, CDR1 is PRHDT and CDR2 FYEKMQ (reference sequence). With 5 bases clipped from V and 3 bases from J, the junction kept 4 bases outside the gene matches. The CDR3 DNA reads TGTGCCAGCAGCCCTCGGGACAGTGGAAACACCATATATTTT. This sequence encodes CASSPRDSGNTIYF.

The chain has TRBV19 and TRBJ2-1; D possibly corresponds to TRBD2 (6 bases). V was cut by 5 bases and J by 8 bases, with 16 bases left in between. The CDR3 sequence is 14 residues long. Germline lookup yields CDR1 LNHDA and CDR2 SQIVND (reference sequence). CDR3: CASSGEAGWDEQFF. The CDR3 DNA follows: TGTGCCAGTAGTGGGGAGGCTGGCTGGGATGAGCAGTTCTTC.

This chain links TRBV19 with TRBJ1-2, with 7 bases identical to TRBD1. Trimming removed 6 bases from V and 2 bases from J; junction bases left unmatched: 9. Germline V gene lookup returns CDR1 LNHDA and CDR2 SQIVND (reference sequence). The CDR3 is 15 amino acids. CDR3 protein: CASRLGQAKNYGYTF. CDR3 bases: TGTGCCAGTAGACTTGGACAGGCGAAGAACTATGGCTACACCTTC.

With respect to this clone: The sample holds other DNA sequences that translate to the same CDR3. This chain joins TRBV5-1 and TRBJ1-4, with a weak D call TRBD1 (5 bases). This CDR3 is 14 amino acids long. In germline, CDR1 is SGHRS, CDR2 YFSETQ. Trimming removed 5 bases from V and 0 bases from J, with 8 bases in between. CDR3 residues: CASSSTATNEKLFF. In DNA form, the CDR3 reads TGCGCCAGCAGTTCGACAGCAACTAATGAAAAACTGTTTTTT.

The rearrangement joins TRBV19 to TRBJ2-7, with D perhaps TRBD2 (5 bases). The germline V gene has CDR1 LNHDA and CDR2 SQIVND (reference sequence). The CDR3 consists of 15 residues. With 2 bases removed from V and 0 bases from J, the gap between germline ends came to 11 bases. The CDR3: CASSITAESSYEQYV. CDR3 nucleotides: TGTGCCAGTAGTATAACAGCGGAGAGCTCCTACGAGCAGTACGTC.

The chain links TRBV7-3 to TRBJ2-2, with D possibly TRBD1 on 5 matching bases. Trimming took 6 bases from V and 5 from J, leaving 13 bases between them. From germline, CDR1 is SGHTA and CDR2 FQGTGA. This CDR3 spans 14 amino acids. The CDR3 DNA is TGTGCCAGCAGGAGTGACCCAGGGACCGGGGAGCTGTTTTTT. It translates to CASRSDPGTGELFF. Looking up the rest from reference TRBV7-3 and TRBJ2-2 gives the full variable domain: GAGVSQTPSNKVTEKGKYVELRCDPISGHTALYWYRQSLGQGPEFLIYFQGTGAADDSGLPNDRFFAVRPEGSVSTLKIQRTERGDSAVYLCASRSDPGTGELFFGEGSRLTVL.

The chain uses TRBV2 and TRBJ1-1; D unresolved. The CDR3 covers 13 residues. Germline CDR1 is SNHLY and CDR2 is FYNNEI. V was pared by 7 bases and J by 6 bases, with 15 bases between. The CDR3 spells CASTTVTTAEAFF. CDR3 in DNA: TGTGCCAGCACCACTGTGACAACAGCTGAAGCTTTCTTT.

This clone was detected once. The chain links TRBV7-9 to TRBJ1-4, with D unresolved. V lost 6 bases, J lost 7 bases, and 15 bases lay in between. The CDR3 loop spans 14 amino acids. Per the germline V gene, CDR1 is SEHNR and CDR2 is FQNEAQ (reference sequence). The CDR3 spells CASSTVGTSEKLFF. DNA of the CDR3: TGTGCCAGCAGTACCGTGGGCACATCTGAAAAACTGTTTTTT.